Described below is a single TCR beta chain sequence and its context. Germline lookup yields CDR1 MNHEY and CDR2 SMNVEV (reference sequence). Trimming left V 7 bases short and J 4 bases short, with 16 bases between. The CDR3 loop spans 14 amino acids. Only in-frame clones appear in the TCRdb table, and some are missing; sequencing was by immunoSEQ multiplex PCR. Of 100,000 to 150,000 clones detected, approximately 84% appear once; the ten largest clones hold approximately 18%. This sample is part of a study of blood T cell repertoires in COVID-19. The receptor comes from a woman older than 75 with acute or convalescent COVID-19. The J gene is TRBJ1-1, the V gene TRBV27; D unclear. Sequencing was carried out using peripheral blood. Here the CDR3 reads CASTSGMPGTEAFF. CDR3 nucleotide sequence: TGTGCCAGCACATCTGGCATGCCGGGCACTGAAGCTTTCTTT.